This TCR beta chain was recovered during a study of Graves' ophthalmopathy and Graves' hyperthyroidism. Study background: Upon initial diagnosis and before any treatment, peripheral blood was collected. Whole-study results and caveats: A classifier, a 13-signature model, separated ophthalmopathy from stable hyperthyroidism with roughly 86% sensitivity and approximately 81% specificity. Blood also contained most of the expanded thyroid clonotypes above 0.001 frequency.

Ophthalmopathy-affected donors exhibited moderate-to-severe activity, CAS ≥3, NOSPECS ≥4, and duration under 3 months. Amplification of TCR beta CDR3 regions used RNA transcripts. First-round RT-PCR used HTBI primers; second-round multiplex PCR followed. Each CDR3 protein gets one entry after TCRdb re-called the multiplex PCR reads with MiXCR. The sample lists some 400,000 distinct CDR3 sequences; around 19% were seen once. As concerns this clonotype: Its antigen is unknown.

V gave up 10 bases and J gave up 3 bases; unmatched junction bases: 12. The CDR3 is made up of 14 amino acids. Germline lookup yields CDR1 SGHAT and CDR2 FQNNGV. The specimen sequenced was peripheral blood. This chain connects TRBV11-2 to TRBJ2-7, with 7 bases identical to TRBD1. The TCR sequence derives from a woman under 30 with Graves' ophthalmopathy. Here the CDR3 reads CATRGMEGFYEQYF. The CDR3 nucleotides are TGTGCCACCAGGGGGATGGAAGGGTTCTACGAGCAGTACTTC.